This T cell receptor (beta chain) was sequenced for a study of T cells in Graves' hyperthyroidism and ophthalmopathy. The wider study: Peripheral blood was drawn at first diagnosis, prior to all treatment.

CDR1 and CDR2 (germline): SGHRS, YFSETQ. V lost 4 bases and J lost 8, with 21 bases in between. This CDR3 region has 15 residues. This clonotype was seen at least ten times. The source material, RNA transcripts, was used to amplify TCR beta CDR3 regions. The TCR CDR3 was amplified in a first-round RT-PCR using the HTBI primer set. TCRdb re-analysed the multiplex PCR reads in MiXCR, keeping a single row per CDR3 protein. The sample has 300,000 to 450,000 distinct CDR3 sequences, about 14% seen once. Sequenced: blood. This chain links TRBV5-1 with TRBJ1-2; D is uncertain. This receptor was obtained from a woman aged 55 to 70 with Graves' hyperthyroidism. The CDR3: CASSIPTGPVPGYTF. The DNA for the CDR3 is TGCGCCAGCAGCATCCCTACCGGGCCGGTGCCCGGCTACACCTTC.